The 7 T cell receptor beta chains given below trace back to one sample, sequenced in a study of early T cells in non-severe SARS-CoV-2 infection. Using its own MiXCR run on the 5' RACE reads, TCRdb lists one record per CDR3 protein. Of around 63,000 distinct CDR3 sequences detected, 10% appear once; the ten largest clones hold 15%. This sample comprised whole blood, obtained at baseline. Source of these receptors: an adult who was a healthcare worker with PCR-confirmed SARS-CoV-2 infection or an uninfected control (not recorded which).

This clonotype was counted many times. The V gene is TRBV28, the J gene TRBJ1-4, with 7 nucleotides matching TRBD1. CDR3 length equals 15 residues. Germline V lookup: CDR1 MDHEN, CDR2 SYDVKM. The V gene end was trimmed by 6 bases and the J gene end by 6 bases; junction bases not matched to a gene: 10. CDR3 residues: CASSPSTGVHEKLFF. CDR3 bases: TGTGCCAGCAGCCCGTCTACAGGGGTACATGAAAAACTGTTTTTT.

This clonotype was seen more than once but under ten times. The chain employs TRBV7-6 and TRBJ2-7; 7 nucleotides agree with TRBD1. Unmatched junction bases numbered 17, after V lost 5 bases and J lost 4 bases. The CDR3 loop spans 17 amino acids. Germline CDR1 and CDR2: SGHVS and FNYEAQ. The CDR3 protein is CASSPGRGRDREYEQYF. CDR3 DNA sequence: TGTGCCAGCAGCCCCGGTAGAGGAAGGGACAGAGAATACGAGCAGTACTTC. The whole variable domain, filled in from reference TRBV7-6 and TRBJ2-7, reads GAGVSQSPRYKVTKRGQDVALRCDPISGHVSLYWYRQALGQGPEFLTYFNYEAQQDKSGLPNDRFSAERPEGSISTLTIQRTEQRDSAMYRCASSPGRGRDREYEQYFGPGTRLTVT.

This chain uses TRBV12-3 or TRBV12-4 with TRBJ2-7; D may be TRBD1 (6 bases). This CDR3 has 14 residues. Trimming pared 5 bases from V and 7 bases from J, leaving 18 bases between. The CDR3 reads CASSEGQITGEQYF. In nucleotides, the CDR3 is TGTGCCAGCAGTGAAGGACAGATCACGGGGGAGCAGTACTTC.

This clonotype was seen many times. The chain combines TRBV3-1 with TRBJ1-2; D unclear. The CDR3 consists of 14 residues. The V end lost 1 base, the J end lost 2 bases, and 8 bases lay between the germline ends. Germline V gene lookup returns CDR1 LGHDT and CDR2 YNNKEL (reference sequence). CDR3 sequence: CASSQGNGNYGYTF. The CDR3 nucleotides are TGTGCCAGCAGCCAAGGGAACGGAAACTATGGCTACACCTTC.

The V and J genes are TRBV6-5 and TRBJ2-7; 8 nucleotides line up with TRBD2. The CDR3 runs 15 residues. Germline loops: CDR1 MNHEY, CDR2 SVGAGI. The J segment lost 3 bases and the V segment lost 2 bases, leaving 6 bases of the junction unmatched. Written as DNA, the CDR3 is TGTGCCAGCAGTTACCAGGCGGGAGGAGGCTACGAGCAGTACTTC. This sequence encodes CASSYQAGGGYEQYF.

This clonotype was counted only a few times. This chain connects TRBV28 to TRBJ2-7; 9 bases line up with TRBD1. Germline values: CDR1 MDHEN, CDR2 SYDVKM. This CDR3 has 16 residues. The V segment lost 5 bases and the J segment 1 base; nucleotides outside the gene matches: 9. CDR3 amino acids: CASSVRTGGHSYEQYF. The CDR3 DNA sequence: TGTGCCAGCAGTGTCAGAACAGGGGGCCATTCCTACGAGCAGTACTTC. The full variable domain, completed using reference TRBV28 and TRBJ2-7, is DVKVTQSSRYLVKRTGEKVFLECVQDMDHENMFWYRQDPGLGLRLIYFSYDVKMKEKGDIPEGYSVSREKKERFSLILESASTNQTSMYLCASSVRTGGHSYEQYFGPGTRLTVT.

This clonotype was seen a handful of times. The rearrangement joins TRBV29-1 to TRBJ2-1; 7 nucleotides align to TRBD2. This CDR3 comprises 14 residues. Germline lookup yields CDR1 SQVTM and CDR2 ANQGSEA. J was trimmed by 7 bases and V by 7 bases; bases with no gene match: 13. CDR3 coding DNA: TGCAGCGCCGTGGGCGGGAGTTTTTCGAATGAGCAGTTCTTC. Protein sequence: CSAVGGSFSNEQFF.